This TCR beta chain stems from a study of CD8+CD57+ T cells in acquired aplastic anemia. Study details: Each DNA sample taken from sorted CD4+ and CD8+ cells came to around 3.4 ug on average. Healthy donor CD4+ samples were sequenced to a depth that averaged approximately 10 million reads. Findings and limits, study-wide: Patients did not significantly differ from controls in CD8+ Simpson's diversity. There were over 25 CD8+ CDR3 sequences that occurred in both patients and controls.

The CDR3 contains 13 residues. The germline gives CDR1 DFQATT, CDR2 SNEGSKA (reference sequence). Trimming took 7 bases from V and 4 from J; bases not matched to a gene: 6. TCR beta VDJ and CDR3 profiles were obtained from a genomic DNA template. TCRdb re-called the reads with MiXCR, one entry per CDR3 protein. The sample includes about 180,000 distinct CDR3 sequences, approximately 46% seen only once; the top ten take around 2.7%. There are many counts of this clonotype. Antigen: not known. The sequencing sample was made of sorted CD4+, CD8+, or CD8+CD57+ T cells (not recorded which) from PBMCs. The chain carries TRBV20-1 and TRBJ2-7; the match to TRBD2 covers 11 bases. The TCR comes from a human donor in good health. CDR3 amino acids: CSVTGTSGYEQYF. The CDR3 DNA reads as TGCAGTGTTACCGGGACTAGCGGATACGAGCAGTACTTC.